Shown below are 9 T cell receptor beta chains from a single sample sequenced in a study of T cells in Graves' hyperthyroidism and ophthalmopathy. RNA transcripts gave rise to amplified TCR beta CDR3 regions. Initially, a first-round RT-PCR of the TCR CDR3 employed the HTBI primer set. In TCRdb, the multiplex PCR reads were re-called with MiXCR into one record per CDR3 protein. The sample lists about 510,000 distinct CDR3 sequences, 12% to 15% occurring once. The material sequenced was blood. The receptors come from a woman between 40 and 50 years old with Graves' hyperthyroidism.

This clonotype was detected many times. The chain employs TRBV7-9 and TRBJ1-2; D is uncertain. Germline CDR1 is SEHNR and CDR2 is FQNEAQ (reference sequence). CDR3 length equals 14 residues. V gave up 0 bases and J gave up 6 bases, with 11 bases separating them. CDR3 protein: CASSLAGNFDGYTF. The CDR3 nucleotides are TGTGCCAGCAGCTTAGCAGGGAACTTTGATGGCTACACCTTC.

This clonotype was observed at least ten times. V and J are TRBV2 and TRBJ1-2, with D possibly matching TRBD1 (6 bases). CDR3 length equals 14 residues. CDR1 SNHLY and CDR2 FYNNEI come from the germline V gene. V was clipped by 7 bases and J by 4 bases, with 16 bases between them. CDR3 bases: TGTGCCAGCATCAAGTCGACAGGCCTCTATGGCTACACCTTC. Its protein product is CASIKSTGLYGYTF.

The sample holds many counts of this clonotype. V usage is TRBV29-1 and J usage is TRBJ2-7; a possible D gene is TRBD1 (5 bases). CDR3 size: 14 residues. Germline CDR1 and CDR2: SQVTM and ANQGSEA. V gave up 0 bases and J gave up 5 bases, with 14 bases separating them. The chain's CDR3 is CSVEDQGVSNEQYF. CDR3 bases: TGCAGCGTTGAAGATCAAGGGGTAAGCAACGAGCAGTACTTC.

The rearrangement links TRBV6-1 to TRBJ2-1; D is unclear. This CDR3 has 13 amino acids. Trimming pared 5 bases from V and 7 bases from J, leaving 12 bases between. CDR1 and CDR2 from the germline V gene are MNHNS and SASEGT. The CDR3 nucleotides are TGTGCCAGCAGTTTCACAGAGGTTAATGAGCAGTTCTTC. This encodes CASSFTEVNEQFF.

The rearrangement links TRBV2 to TRBJ2-7; D gene uncertain. The germline V and J ends were trimmed by 6 bases and 5 bases, with 11 bases remaining between them. Per germline, CDR1 SNHLY and CDR2 FYNNEI. The length of the CDR3 is 12 residues. CDR3 in DNA: TGTGCCAGCAGCCCCGGGTCCCACGAGCAGTACTTC. Its translation is CASSPGSHEQYF.

The chain joins TRBV10-2 to TRBJ2-1; 14 bases are shared with TRBD2. This CDR3 is built from 12 residues. Germline-derived CDR1 and CDR2 are WSHSY and SAAADI. V lost 10 bases, J lost 9 bases, and 2 bases stayed unmatched. The CDR3 is CAIGTSGGEQFF. The CDR3 DNA is TGCGCCATCGGGACTAGCGGGGGTGAGCAGTTCTTC.

This clonotype was observed a handful of times. The chain employs TRBV7-6 and TRBJ2-2, with 7 bases aligning to TRBD1. V lost 2 bases, J lost 5 bases, and 11 bases stayed unmatched. This CDR3 contains 17 residues. Germline V gene data show CDR1 as SGHVS and CDR2 as FNYEAQ. CDR3: CASSLTLRQGMTGELFF. The CDR3 DNA follows: TGTGCCAGCAGCTTAACTCTCCGACAGGGAATGACCGGGGAGCTGTTTTTT.

This clonotype was observed many times. The chain has TRBV12-3 or TRBV12-4 and TRBJ2-7, with D tentatively TRBD1 (5 bases). The V and J ends lost 3 bases and 4 bases respectively, with 10 bases between them. The CDR3 is 13 amino acids. For the CDR3, the DNA is TGTGCCAGCAGTTTGCAGGGTCGGTACGAGCAGTACTTC. Its protein product is CASSLQGRYEQYF.

The J gene is TRBJ1-1, the V gene TRBV3-1; no clear D. The CDR3 is 11 residues long. Deletions cut 2 bases from V and 4 bases from J, with 2 bases between. Germline CDR1 and CDR2: LGHDT and YNNKEL (reference sequence). The CDR3 DNA sequence: TGTGCCAGCAGCCAACGCACTGAAGCTTTCTTT. As protein: CASSQRTEAFF.